A selection of T cell receptor beta chains follows, all from one sample in a study of identical twins. TCRdb reprocessed the 5' RACE reads with MiXCR, giving one entry per CDR3 protein. Seen here are just over 500,000 distinct CDR3 sequences, about 20% observed once, and the top ten hold about 0.91%. Separately, the same data were catalogued under a study of T cells expressing NK-cell markers.

The sequenced material came from CD4+ T cells sorted from blood. The receptors here all came from a young woman in good health. The CDR3 runs from the conserved cysteine through the conserved F or W. Each record gives: V gene, CDR3 length, D gene, clone size, J gene, CDR3 DNA, CDR3 protein. A D gene is named only where the DNA matches it firmly. A row's size may be missing; if present it is once, few, many or a size class.

>TRBV5-6|15|TRBD1|NA|TRBJ2-3
TGTGCCAGCAGCCTTCCGGGACAGGGGATGGATACGCAGTATTTT
CASSLPGQGMDTQYF
>TRBV12-3/TRBV12-4|16|NA|NA|TRBJ1-6
TGTGCCAGCAGCTCTTCCGGCACCTCCTATAATTCACCCCTCCACTTT
CASSSSGTSYNSPLHF
>TRBV5-6|16|NA|NA|TRBJ1-2
TGTGCCAGCATGTCCTTCCGGCGAAGACCCTTCTATGGCTACACCTTC
CASMSFRRRPFYGYTF
>TRBV11-2|16|NA|NA|TRBJ1-1
TGTGCCAGCAGCTTAAGAGGCAGGGTCATGAACACTGAAGCTTTCTTT
CASSLRGRVMNTEAFF
>TRBV5-1|15|NA|NA|TRBJ2-4
TGCGCCAGCAGCAACAACCCCGCAGGGCCAAACATTCAGTACTTC
CASSNNPAGPNIQYF
>TRBV20-1|14|TRBD2|NA|TRBJ2-1
TGCAGTGCTATTAGCGGGGGCTCCTACAATGAGCAGTTCTTC
CSAISGGSYNEQFF
>TRBV7-9|13|NA|NA|TRBJ1-1
TGTGCCAGCAGCCCCAAGGTCGACACTGAAGCTTTCTTT
CASSPKVDTEAFF
>TRBV6-1|14|NA|few|TRBJ1-1
TGTGCCAGCTGGACAGCTACTCCGAACACTGAAGCTTTCTTT
CASWTATPNTEAFF
>TRBV12-3/TRBV12-4|17|TRBD2|few|TRBJ2-2
TGTGCCAGCAGTTTTAGTCGGGTTAGCGGGAGTCCCGGGGAGCTGTTTTTT
CASSFSRVSGSPGELFF
>TRBV20-1|15|NA|NA|TRBJ1-5
TGCAGTGCTAGTGATCCGGCACAGCCTAATCAGCCCCAGCATTTT
CSASDPAQPNQPQHF
>TRBV7-2|15|NA|many|TRBJ1-3
TGTGCCAGCAGCTTAGTCCTAGGAACGGGAAACACCATATATTTT
CASSLVLGTGNTIYF
>TRBV9|10|NA|few|TRBJ2-1
TGTGCCAGCGGCGGGTATGAGCAGTTCTTC
CASGGYEQFF
>TRBV3-1|17|TRBD2|NA|TRBJ2-1
TGTGCCAGCAGCCGAAAGATAGGCGGGGGGTTATACAATGAGCAGTTCTTC
CASSRKIGGGLYNEQFF
>TRBV10-3|15|NA|few|TRBJ2-6
TGTGCCATCAGTGGTAGCGTCTCTGGGGCCAACGTCCTGACTTTC
CAISGSVSGANVLTF
>TRBV7-9|14|NA|NA|TRBJ2-2
TGTGCCAGCAGCTTAGGGATAAACACCGGGGAGCTGTTTTTT
CASSLGINTGELFF
>TRBV6-5|18|TRBD1|NA|TRBJ1-4
TGTGCCAGCAGTTATCGCTACAGGGGGCTGGGTACTAATGAAAAACTGTTTTTT
CASSYRYRGLGTNEKLFF
>TRBV19|13|NA|NA|TRBJ1-2
TGTGCCAGTAGTACAAACAGCAACTATGGCTACACCTTC
CASSTNSNYGYTF
>TRBV20-1|13|NA|NA|TRBJ2-3
TGCAGTGCTAGAGCCGTCAGCACAGATACGCAGTATTTT
CSARAVSTDTQYF
>TRBV20-1|13|NA|NA|TRBJ2-5
TGCAGTGTTCCCCCCGGGGCCACGGAGACCCAGTACTTC
CSVPPGATETQYF
>TRBV10-2|12|NA|NA|TRBJ2-5
TGCGCCAGCAGTGCAGGGTCCGAGACCCAGTACTTC
CASSAGSETQYF
>TRBV12-5|13|TRBD2|NA|TRBJ2-7
TGTGCTAGTGCCAAGAGCGGGGCAAACGAGCAGTACTTC
CASAKSGANEQYF
>TRBV7-9|15|TRBD1|few|TRBJ1-1
TGTGCCAGCAGGATGCCGGGACAGATGACCACTGAAGCTTTCTTT
CASRMPGQMTTEAFF
>TRBV15|14|TRBD1|NA|TRBJ1-4
TGTGCCACCAGCAGACAGGGGGCGGGTGAAAAACTGTTTTTT
CATSRQGAGEKLFF